The 9 T cell receptor beta chains below all came from one sample that was sequenced in a study of blood T cells in healthy people across ages. The second PCR ran about 6 to 12 cycles with a sample-barcoded 5' primer and J-beta primers. From the 5' RACE reads, TCRdb called clonotypes with MiXCR, one entry per CDR3 protein. The sample lists some 1.8 million distinct CDR3 sequences; about two fifths were seen once. Source material: blood. The receptors were sampled from a human donor in good health.

J is TRBJ2-2 and V is TRBV10-3; D might be TRBD1 (6 bases). The CDR3 is 18 residues long. Germline CDR1 and CDR2: ENHRY and SYGVKD. Between the trimmed V and J ends, which lost 6 bases and 3 bases, there was a span of 23 bases. The CDR3 nucleotides read TGTGCCATCAGCGCCTCCGGGACAAGGGGAAGGGACACCGGGGAGCTGTTTTTT. It codes for CAISASGTRGRDTGELFF.

This clonotype was seen a handful of times. The J gene is TRBJ2-7, the V gene TRBV29-1; D is possibly TRBD1 (6 bases). CDR1 and CDR2 from the germline V gene are SQVTM and ANQGSEA. The CDR3 consists of 13 residues. V dropped 5 bases and J dropped 0 bases, with 11 bases sitting between them. DNA for the CDR3: TGCAGCGTTAGACAGGTCCTCTCCTACGAGCAGTACTTC. Translating gives CSVRQVLSYEQYF.

This clonotype was recorded once. The genes are TRBV28 and TRBJ1-6; D not resolved. There are 16 residues in the CDR3. V was trimmed by 1 base and J by 9 bases, leaving 16 bases between them. Germline V CDR1 and CDR2: MDHEN, SYDVKM. The CDR3 protein is CASSLFRGEGGSPLHF. DNA of the CDR3: TGTGCCAGCAGTTTATTCCGGGGTGAAGGAGGTTCACCCCTCCACTTT.

This clonotype was detected only a few times. The genes are TRBV7-2 and TRBJ2-5; D is tentatively TRBD1 or TRBD2 (5 bases each). CDR1 and CDR2 (germline): SGHTA, FQGNSA. This CDR3 is built from 16 residues. V was trimmed by 1 base and J by 3 bases, leaving 15 bases between them. The CDR3 DNA is TGTGCCAGCAGCTTAGTTTGGGACCAGAACGAAGAGACCCAGTACTTC. This translates into CASSLVWDQNEETQYF. The variable domain in full, with the rest retrieved from reference TRBV7-2 and TRBJ2-5, is GAGVSQSPSNKVTEKGKDVELRCDPISGHTALYWYRQSLGQGLEFLIYFQGNSAPDKSGLPSDRFSAERTGGSVSTLTIQRTQQEDSAVYLCASSLVWDQNEETQYFGPGTRLLVL.

There are a few counts of this clonotype. This chain joins TRBV20-1 and TRBJ2-5; 9 bases are shared with TRBD1. The CDR3 loop spans 16 amino acids. Germline V lookup: CDR1 DFQATT, CDR2 SNEGSKA (reference sequence). V was pared by 6 bases and J by 1 base, with 12 bases of the junction left unmatched. CDR3 coding DNA: TGCAGTGCCCTAGACAGGGGGGTCGCCCTCCAAGAGACCCAGTACTTC. As protein: CSALDRGVALQETQYF.

This clonotype was observed a few times. The genes are TRBV10-3 and TRBJ2-7, with 8 bases identical to TRBD1. V shed 2 bases and J 4 bases; nucleotides not matched to a gene: 10. Germline V gene data show CDR1 as ENHRY and CDR2 as SYGVKD. The CDR3 length is 16 residues. In nucleotides, the CDR3 is TGTGCCATCAGTGAGATCGGACAGGGAGCCGGGTACGAGCAGTACTTC. Its protein product is CAISEIGQGAGYEQYF.

The rearrangement joins TRBV6-5 to TRBJ2-7; 9 bases fit TRBD1. The CDR3 is made up of 14 amino acids. Per the germline V gene, CDR1 is MNHEY and CDR2 is SVGAGI. J gave up 3 bases and V 7 bases, and 7 bases lay outside the gene matches. CDR3 sequence: CASTDPTGGYEQYF. The CDR3 DNA follows: TGTGCCAGCACTGATCCGACAGGGGGCTACGAGCAGTACTTC.

This clonotype showed up many times. This chain joins TRBV2 and TRBJ2-7, with TRBD1 matching over 8 bases. This CDR3 comprises 13 residues. The V segment lost 2 bases and the J segment 5 bases; nucleotides outside the gene matches: 2. Germline V gives CDR1 SNHLY, CDR2 FYNNEI. In DNA, the CDR3 is TGTGCCAGCAGTGAAAACAGGGGGAACGAGCAGTACTTC. Its protein product is CASSENRGNEQYF.

The CDR3 region has the DNA TGCGCCAGCACGACCGTCGGGGGGACAGAAGCTTTCTTT. Its translation: CASTTVGGTEAFF. V is TRBV5-1 and J is TRBJ1-1; possible D gene TRBD1, 6 bases. The CDR3 length is 13 residues. CDR1 and CDR2 (germline): SGHRS, YFSETQ. Trimming took off 6 bases at V and 8 bases at J, with 17 bases between the two ends.